The 25 T cell receptor beta chains given below trace back to one sample, sequenced in a study of PD-1 blockade in mismatch repair-deficient tumors. Data came from immunoSEQ multiplex PCR; TCRdb stores just in-frame clones and leaves some out. Altogether 100,000 to 150,000 clones are present, 88% being singletons, with the ten largest covering 10% to 15%. The source material was peripheral blood, sampled approximately 71 weeks after starting pembrolizumab. Source of these receptors: an adult with mismatch repair-deficient cancer.

J is TRBJ2-7 and V is TRBV9; 8 nucleotides align to TRBD1. The V gene's germline CDR1 is SGDLS and CDR2 YYNGEE. The J segment lost 0 bases and the V segment lost 4 bases, leaving 3 bases of the junction unmatched. This CDR3 is 14 amino acids long. The CDR3 bases are TGTGCCAGCAGCCAGGGGGCTAGCTCCTACGAGCAGTACTTC. It yields the protein CASSQGASSYEQYF.

The chain joins TRBV19 to TRBJ2-7; maybe TRBD2 (6 bases). CDR1 is LNHDA, CDR2 SQIVND, per germline (reference sequence). The CDR3 loop spans 15 amino acids. V was trimmed by 3 bases and J by 4 bases, leaving 16 bases between them. CDR3 sequence reads: CASSMRMERVYEQYF. In nucleotides, the CDR3 is TGTGCCAGTAGTATGAGGATGGAGCGGGTTTACGAGCAGTACTTC.

The genes are TRBV13 and TRBJ2-5, with TRBD2 matching over 9 bases. The germline V gene has CDR1 PRHDT and CDR2 FYEKMQ (reference sequence). Trimming at V came to 5 bases and at J to 5 bases, leaving 12 bases not matched to a gene. The CDR3 consists of 16 residues. The CDR3 nucleotides are TGTGCCAGCAGCGCGGGATGGCGGGAGGGTCGGGAGACCCAGTACTTC. Its translation: CASSAGWREGRETQYF.

V usage is TRBV6-6 and J usage is TRBJ2-7; D possibly corresponds to TRBD2 (5 bases). V lost 5 bases and J 2 bases, leaving 7 bases between the germline ends. The CDR3 covers 12 residues. Germline CDR1 MNHNY, CDR2 SVGAGI (reference sequence). The CDR3 loop is CASSPLAYEQYF. Here the CDR3 DNA reads TGTGCCAGCAGTCCACTAGCCTACGAGCAGTACTTC.

The rearrangement uses TRBV30 and TRBJ2-1; no clear D. The V and J ends lost 2 bases and 5 bases respectively, with 7 bases between them. The germline V gene encodes CDR1 GTSNPN and CDR2 SVGIG (reference sequence). This CDR3 contains 12 residues. The CDR3 sequence: CAWSIRNNEQFF. For the CDR3, the DNA is TGTGCCTGGAGTATAAGAAACAATGAGCAGTTCTTC.

V usage is TRBV4-1 and J usage is TRBJ2-3, with TRBD1 matching 7 bases. Per germline, CDR1 MGHRA and CDR2 YSYEKL. J lost 0 bases, V lost 1 base, and 4 bases had no gene match. The CDR3 consists of 16 residues. CDR3 DNA sequence: TGCGCCAGCAGCCAAGGGGGACAGATGAGCACAGATACGCAGTATTTT. Its protein product is CASSQGGQMSTDTQYF.

The gene calls are TRBV20-1 and TRBJ2-5; D gene unclear. Trimming cost V 0 bases and J 5 bases, with 1 base left between them. CDR3 length equals 10 residues. Germline V gene sequence: CDR1 DFQATT, CDR2 SNEGSKA (reference sequence). Here the CDR3 DNA reads TGCAGTGCTAGAGAGGAGACCCAGTACTTC. Translating gives CSAREETQYF.

This chain links TRBV9 with TRBJ2-7; D call uncertain. CDR1 is SGDLS and CDR2 is YYNGEE in the germline V gene. V gave up 0 bases and J gave up 3 bases, with 4 bases separating them. The CDR3 extends over 12 amino acids. The CDR3 spells CASSVDDYEQYF. The CDR3 region has the DNA TGTGCCAGCAGCGTAGATGACTACGAGCAGTACTTC.

This chain joins TRBV25-1 and TRBJ2-7, with 7 nucleotides matching TRBD1. The length of the CDR3 is 14 residues. V was pared by 3 bases and J by 0 bases, with 2 bases of the junction left unmatched. Germline V gene data show CDR1 as MGHDK and CDR2 as SYGVNS. CDR3 nucleotide sequence: TGTGCCAGCAGTGACCGGACAGGCTCCTACGAGCAGTACTTC. Protein product: CASSDRTGSYEQYF.

The genes are TRBV19 and TRBJ2-7; D perhaps matches TRBD2 (7 bases). CDR3 length: 16 residues. V was pared by 4 bases and J by 2 bases, with 18 bases between. Germline V CDR1 and CDR2: LNHDA, SQIVND (reference sequence). The CDR3 region has the DNA TGTGCCAGTAGTAAGGGGGAGGGAGGAGATCCCTACGAGCAGTACTTC. Translated, it gives CASSKGEGGDPYEQYF. Full variable domain (remainder filled in from reference TRBV19 and TRBJ2-7): DGGITQSPKYLFRKEGQNVTLSCEQNLNHDAMYWYRQDPGQGLRLIYYSQIVNDFQKGDIAEGYSVSREKKESFPLTVTSAQKNPTAFYLCASSKGEGGDPYEQYFGPGTRLTVT.

This chain joins TRBV5-1 and TRBJ1-2; 10 bases line up with TRBD1. The CDR3 spans 13 residues. CDR1 and CDR2 (germline): SGHRS, YFSETQ. V shed 4 bases and J 8 bases; nucleotides not matched to a gene: 5. The CDR3: CASSTGQGQGYTF. CDR3 sequence (DNA): TGCGCCAGCAGCACGGGACAGGGGCAAGGCTACACCTTC.

The chain is built from TRBV11-3 and TRBJ2-3, with TRBD1 matching 9 bases. The CDR3 has 17 residues. Trimming took 4 bases from V and 8 from J; bases not matched to a gene: 16. The V gene's germline CDR1 is SGHNT and CDR2 YENEEA. The CDR3 loop reads CASSSGQGGIRWGTQYF. Written as DNA, the CDR3 is TGTGCCAGCAGCTCGGGACAGGGAGGGATTCGGTGGGGTACGCAGTATTTT.

V usage is TRBV11-2 and J usage is TRBJ1-1; D unclear. Per the germline V gene, CDR1 is SGHAT and CDR2 is FQNNGV. The CDR3 has 13 amino acids. V was cut by 3 bases and J by 3 bases, with 8 bases left in between. The CDR3 region is CASSFSADTEAFF. The DNA of the CDR3 is TGTGCCAGCAGCTTTTCTGCGGACACTGAAGCTTTCTTT.

This rearrangement joins TRBV6-5 to TRBJ1-4; D unresolved. Trimming took off 4 bases at V and 9 bases at J, with 12 bases between the two ends. Looked up from germline, CDR1 is MNHEY and CDR2 is SVGAGI. The CDR3 runs to 13 residues. CDR3 protein: CASSSPSNKKLFF. The CDR3 DNA is TGTGCCAGCAGTTCCCCGTCGAATAAAAAACTGTTTTTT.

This clone was detected a few times. The chain links TRBV6-5 to TRBJ2-7, with TRBD1 identical over 10 bases. CDR3 length: 13 amino acids. J lost 4 bases, V lost 10 bases, and 7 bases had no gene match. Germline V gives CDR1 MNHEY, CDR2 SVGAGI. CDR3 sequence reads: CATRRQGAYEQYF. Written as DNA, the CDR3 is TGTGCCACCCGGAGACAGGGGGCTTACGAGCAGTACTTC.

J is TRBJ2-5 and V is TRBV29-1, with D perhaps matching TRBD1 (6 bases). Trimming took 3 bases from V and 2 from J, leaving 10 bases between them. The germline CDR1 and CDR2 sequences are SQVTM and ANQGSEA. This CDR3 is 13 amino acids long. The CDR3: CSVENRVQETQYF. The CDR3, as DNA: TGCAGCGTTGAGAACAGGGTGCAAGAGACCCAGTACTTC.

CDR3 sequence (DNA): TGTGCCATCAGTGAGTCGGGGAGGGCTAGCACAGATACGCAGTATTTT. This sequence encodes CAISESGRASTDTQYF. The genes are TRBV10-3 and TRBJ2-3; 7 bases align to TRBD2. The CDR3 length is 16 residues. The germline V gene has CDR1 ENHRY and CDR2 SYGVKD. Unmatched junction bases numbered 3, after V lost 0 bases and J lost 0 bases.

The chain recombines TRBV4-3 with TRBJ2-3; 11 bases are shared with TRBD2. With V trimmed by 1 base and J by 12 bases, 12 bases remained unmatched. CDR1 and CDR2 (germline): LGHNA, YSLEER. The CDR3 length is 16 residues. The CDR3 nucleotides are TGCGCCAGCAGCCAAGGAATTAGCGGGAGGGCTAAAAATCAGTATTTT. Translated: CASSQGISGRAKNQYF.

The chain links TRBV29-1 to TRBJ2-1; 7 nucleotides align to TRBD1. The ends lost 6 bases at V and 6 bases at J; junction bases unmatched: 2. In germline, CDR1 is SQVTM, CDR2 ANQGSEA. This CDR3 region has 11 residues. In nucleotides, the CDR3 is TGCAGCGTCCACAGGGGCAATGAGCAGTTCTTC. Translating gives CSVHRGNEQFF.

This chain uses TRBV27 with TRBJ2-7; 7 bases match TRBD2. CDR3 length: 17 residues. Losses at the gene ends were 7 bases for V and 0 bases for J; bases not matched to a gene: 15. Germline values: CDR1 MNHEY, CDR2 SMNVEV (reference sequence). The CDR3 sequence is CASNPLGGTGGSYEQYF. DNA of the CDR3: TGTGCCAGCAATCCCCTGGGGGGGACGGGGGGCTCCTACGAGCAGTACTTC.

For the CDR3, the DNA is TGTGCCAGCAGTTGGAGCGGGAGAGGCTCCTACGAGCAGTACTTC. Its protein product is CASSWSGRGSYEQYF. The V gene is TRBV7-2, the J gene TRBJ2-7; 8 bases align to TRBD2. Germline V gene lookup returns CDR1 SGHTA and CDR2 FQGNSA. This CDR3 region has 15 residues. J was trimmed by 0 bases and V by 6 bases; bases with no gene match: 7.

The rearrangement uses TRBV7-3 and TRBJ2-1; TRBD2 agrees at 8 bases. Germline CDR1 reads SGHTA; CDR2 reads FQGTGA. V dropped 4 bases and J dropped 7; count of bases not matched to a gene: 3. This CDR3 spans 13 amino acids. CDR3 sequence: CASSSSGRNEQFF. DNA of the CDR3: TGTGCCAGCAGCTCTAGCGGGCGAAATGAGCAGTTCTTC.

The V call is TRBV5-1, the J call TRBJ2-7; D is perhaps TRBD1 (6 bases). The CDR3 runs 15 residues. The V and J ends lost 4 bases and 2 bases respectively, with 16 bases between them. Germline assignment: CDR1 SGHRS and CDR2 YFSETQ. The CDR3 here is CASSTSLDRPYEQYF. The CDR3 bases are TGCGCCAGCAGCACTTCTTTGGACAGACCCTACGAGCAGTACTTC. The full variable domain, its missing parts supplied by reference TRBV5-1 and TRBJ2-7, is KAGVTQTPRYLIKTRGQQVTLSCSPISGHRSVSWYQQTPGQGLQFLFEYFSETQRNKGNFPGRFSGRQFSNSRSEMNVSTLELGDSALYLCASSTSLDRPYEQYFGPGTRLTVT.

DNA for the CDR3: TGTGCCAGTTTATCCCACCCCTCCGGGACAGGGGTTACGGGGGAGCTGTTTTTT. It translates to CASLSHPSGTGVTGELFF. The chain couples TRBV19 to TRBJ2-2; 10 bases agree with TRBD1. Looked up from germline, CDR1 is LNHDA and CDR2 is SQIVND (reference sequence). This CDR3 contains 18 residues. The V and J ends lost 8 bases and 8 bases, in that order; junction bases with no gene match: 20.

J is TRBJ2-1 and V is TRBV9; TRBD1 matches 8 bases. V was clipped by 2 bases and J by 9 bases; unmatched bases: 13. The germline CDR1 and CDR2 sequences are SGDLS and YYNGEE. CDR3 size: 16 residues. The CDR3 bases are TGTGCCAGCAGCGTGAGTAAGTGGGCAGGGGGCGGTGAGCAGTTCTTC. The encoded protein is CASSVSKWAGGGEQFF.